The clone carrying this T cell receptor (beta chain) appeared many times. Antigen specificity is unknown. This entry belongs to a study of Graves' ophthalmopathy and Graves' hyperthyroidism. Study findings and constraints: Between ophthalmopathy and stable hyperthyroidism, a 13-signature model drew a separation with about 88% sensitivity and roughly 80% specificity.

Transcripts of RNA were the source for amplifying TCR beta CDR3 regions. An opening RT-PCR round employed HTBI primers and preceded a second-round multiplex PCR. MiXCR, run by TCRdb on the multiplex PCR reads, gives a single entry per CDR3 protein. The data hold about 700,000 distinct CDR3 sequences, with over 40% observed a single time. V was clipped by 1 base and J by 8 bases, with 14 bases between them. CDR3 size: 14 residues. Germline V gene sequence: CDR1 SEHNR, CDR2 FQNEAQ (reference sequence). The sequence was collected from an adult man with Graves' ophthalmopathy. This sequence joins TRBV7-9 and TRBJ1-2, with D perhaps TRBD1 (5 bases). Sequencing input: peripheral blood. In nucleotides, the CDR3 is TGTGCCAGCAGCTTAGACGTTGACAGTCGGGGCTACACCTTC. This translates into CASSLDVDSRGYTF.